The next 8 T cell receptor beta chains were all read from a single sample in a study of OX40 agonist ivuxolimab in advanced cancers. Generated by immunoSEQ multiplex PCR, the TCRdb table keeps only in-frame clones and is missing some. The table lists roughly 64,000 clones, approximately 84% of them singletons. The source material was CD4+ or CD8+ T cells sorted from blood, sampled in a trial of the OX40 agonist ivuxolimab. These receptor sequences come from an adult with an advanced solid tumor such as melanoma, head and neck, liver or kidney cancer.

This chain links TRBV9 with TRBJ1-2; D remains ambiguous. Trimming cost V 0 bases and J 6 bases, with 12 bases left between them. Germline CDR1 SGDLS, CDR2 YYNGEE. The CDR3 loop spans 14 amino acids. CDR3 bases: TGTGCCAGCAGCGTAGAGAGCGGCCGGGATGGCTACACCTTC. Amino acid sequence: CASSVESGRDGYTF.

V usage is TRBV5-8 and J usage is TRBJ2-1, with TRBD2 as a possible D gene (5 bases). Deletions cut 4 bases from V and 2 bases from J, with 13 bases between. The CDR3 consists of 15 residues. Germline CDR1 is SGHTS and CDR2 is YDEGEE. The CDR3 DNA reads TGTGCCAGCAGCCAAGGACTTAATGCCTACAATGAGCAGTTCTTC. Translation: CASSQGLNAYNEQFF.

The rearrangement uses TRBV7-8 and TRBJ2-7, with TRBD2 matching over 7 bases. J gave up 0 bases and V 8 bases, and 4 bases lay outside the gene matches. The germline V gene encodes CDR1 SGHVS and CDR2 FQNEAQ. This CDR3 is built from 13 residues. The CDR3 loop reads CASFSSGSYEQYF. CDR3 bases: TGTGCCAGCTTCTCTAGCGGCTCCTACGAGCAGTACTTC.

CDR3 loop: CASSLVGGDEKLFF. The CDR3 coding sequence is TGTGCCAGCAGCTTAGTAGGGGGCGATGAAAAACTGTTTTTT. The V gene is TRBV7-6, the J gene TRBJ1-4; 7 nucleotides match TRBD1. V gave up 1 base and J gave up 6 bases; unmatched junction bases: 2. This CDR3 has 14 amino acids. CDR1 and CDR2 from the germline V gene are SGHVS and FNYEAQ.

The chain recombines TRBV5-4 with TRBJ2-1; D perhaps matches TRBD1 (5 bases). Germline V gene sequence: CDR1 SGHNT, CDR2 YYREEE (reference sequence). The CDR3 is 15 residues long. Trimming left V 5 bases short and J 5 bases short, with 17 bases between. CDR3 protein: CASSFSNPGNNEQFF. In DNA, the CDR3 is TGTGCCAGCAGTTTCTCAAACCCAGGGAACAATGAGCAGTTCTTC.

The rearrangement uses TRBV5-1 and TRBJ2-3, with 10 bases matching TRBD2. CDR1 is SGHRS, CDR2 YFSETQ, per germline. The J segment lost 5 bases and the V segment lost 2 bases, leaving 8 bases of the junction unmatched. The CDR3 length is 16 residues. The CDR3 nucleotides read TGCGCCAGCAGCTTAGGTAGCGGGGGGTCTAAAGATACGCAGTATTTT. Protein sequence: CASSLGSGGSKDTQYF. Based on the CDR3 plus reference TRBV5-1 and TRBJ2-3, the full variable domain is KAGVTQTPRYLIKTRGQQVTLSCSPISGHRSVSWYQQTPGQGLQFLFEYFSETQRNKGNFPGRFSGRQFSNSRSEMNVSTLELGDSALYLCASSLGSGGSKDTQYFGPGTRLTVL.

The V call is TRBV6-5, the J call TRBJ2-5; D is uncertain. This CDR3 has 14 residues. V lost 6 bases and J lost 4, with 15 bases in between. Per germline, CDR1 MNHEY and CDR2 SVGAGI. DNA for the CDR3: TGTGCCAGCAGCCCGACGGCGTCCCCAGAGACCCAGTACTTC. Protein product: CASSPTASPETQYF.

The chain joins TRBV7-3 to TRBJ2-1; 8 nucleotides agree with TRBD2. The CDR3 has 15 residues. The germline gives CDR1 SGHTA, CDR2 FQGTGA. With V trimmed by 4 bases and J by 5 bases, 7 bases remained unmatched. CDR3 protein: CASSSVSGMNNEQFF. DNA of the CDR3: TGTGCCAGCAGCTCCGTTAGCGGGATGAACAATGAGCAGTTCTTC.